The clone carrying this TCR beta chain was recorded only once. This sample was included in a study of blood T cell repertoires in COVID-19. Method: immunoSEQ multiplex PCR; TCRdb's copy keeps in-frame clones and lacks some. Of roughly 220,000 clones in the sample, 84% were seen once. Germline V gene lookup returns CDR1 MDHEN and CDR2 SYDVKM. The CDR3 totals 19 residues. After removal of 2 bases from V and 3 bases from J, the junction contained 12 bases not matched to a gene. The V call is TRBV28, the J call TRBJ2-7, with 14 bases lining up with TRBD2. Material: PBMCs or T cells enriched from blood (not recorded which). The clonotype comes from a woman aged 35 to 49 who had recovered from COVID-19. This CDR3 is CASSLRSGTSGSRHYEQYF. The DNA for the CDR3 is TGTGCCAGCAGTTTACGATCCGGGACTAGCGGGAGTCGGCACTACGAGCAGTACTTC.